A single sample gave rise to the 10 T cell receptor beta chains below, sequenced in a study of regulatory T cells in long-lasting Graves disease. Arm-PCR with iRepertoire HTBI primers amplified the CDR3 regions for these TCR beta libraries. TCRdb re-called the multiplex PCR reads through MiXCR, storing one row per CDR3 protein. The repertoire includes some 240,000 distinct CDR3 sequences, less than 20% of them detected once, and 12% sits in the top ten. Time point described: newly diagnosed GD, antithyroid drugs for less than 3 months. The TCR library was prepared using RNA isolated from PBMCs. These records were also assigned to another study, of T cells in Graves' hyperthyroidism and ophthalmopathy.

Sequenced material: peripheral blood mononuclear cells (PBMCs), taken at new diagnosis, from a patient treated with antithyroid drugs. Receptor source: a woman in her 30s with Graves disease.

This clonotype was seen ten or more times. The chain is built from TRBV9 and TRBJ1-1; D may be TRBD1 (5 bases). The length of the CDR3 is 16 residues. Germline V lookup: CDR1 SGDLS, CDR2 YYNGEE. V was pared by 0 bases and J by 1 base, with 13 bases between. CDR3: CASSVGGWRANTEAFF. Written as DNA, the CDR3 is TGTGCCAGCAGCGTAGGGGGCTGGCGGGCGAACACTGAAGCTTTCTTT.

The sample holds one count of this clonotype. A much larger clone lies a single base off, so this may be a read error. The CDR3 protein is CVSARSQGSGNQPQHF. In DNA, the CDR3 is TGTGTCAGCGCACGATCCCAGGGTTCGGGCAATCAGCCCCAGCATTTT. The chain is built from TRBV6-2 or TRBV6-3 and TRBJ1-5; tentative D call: TRBD1 (5 bases). The germline V gene encodes CDR1 MNHEY and CDR2 SVGEGT. The CDR3 spans 16 residues.

This clonotype was seen repeatedly, ten times or more. The genes are TRBV7-9 and TRBJ2-4; D unclear. This CDR3 comprises 15 residues. CDR1 and CDR2 from the germline V gene are SEHNR and FQNEAQ (reference sequence). V was cut by 2 bases and J by 0 bases, with 8 bases left in between. DNA for the CDR3: TGTGCCAGCAGCTTAAGCCTGGGAGCCAAAAACATTCAGTACTTC. Translated: CASSLSLGAKNIQYF.

This clonotype was seen at least ten times. The V gene is TRBV5-4, the J gene TRBJ2-7; a weak D match, TRBD1 (5 bases). CDR1 SGHNT and CDR2 YYREEE come from the germline V gene (reference sequence). The CDR3 has 14 amino acids. Trimming took 4 bases from V and 0 from J, leaving 11 bases between them. CDR3 region: CASSRGGSSYEQYF. The CDR3 coding sequence is TGTGCCAGCAGCAGGGGCGGCAGCTCCTACGAGCAGTACTTC. Combining the CDR3 with reference TRBV5-4 and TRBJ2-7 gives the whole variable domain ETGVTQSPTHLIKTRGQQVTLRCSSQSGHNTVSWYQQALGQGPQFIFQYYREEENGRGNFPPRFSGLQFPNYSSELNVNALELDDSALYLCASSRGGSSYEQYFGPGTRLTVT.

This clonotype was counted many times. The chain is built from TRBV19 and TRBJ2-1; TRBD2 matches at 7 bases. V trimming: 1 base; J trimming: 2 bases; junction bases outside the gene matches: 8. Germline lookup yields CDR1 LNHDA and CDR2 SQIVND (reference sequence). CDR3 length equals 17 residues. CDR3 sequence (DNA): TGTGCCAGTAGTATAGGCGGGAGAGGAAGGACCTACAATGAGCAGTTCTTC. As protein: CASSIGGRGRTYNEQFF.

This clonotype has ten or more counts. This sequence joins TRBV9 and TRBJ2-5; D assignment may be TRBD1 or TRBD2 (6 bases each). The V and J ends lost 0 bases and 5 bases respectively, with 14 bases between them. The CDR3 runs to 15 residues. Germline CDR1 and CDR2: SGDLS and YYNGEE. The CDR3 DNA reads as TGTGCCAGCAGCGTAGTAGGCGGAGGGGGGGAGACCCAGTACTTC. The encoded protein is CASSVVGGGGETQYF.

This clonotype was seen a handful of times. A much larger clone is a single base away; this may be a read error. The rearrangement links TRBV20-1 to TRBJ2-1; 8 bases map to TRBD2. CDR3 length: 14 amino acids. Germline V CDR1 and CDR2: DFQATT, SNEGSKA (reference sequence). The CDR3 loop reads CGARDRTGGNEQFF. CDR3 sequence (DNA): TGCGGTGCTAGAGATCGGACGGGGGGGAATGAGCAGTTCTTC.

The table lists this clonotype with many counts. The chain links TRBV5-4 to TRBJ2-7, with D maybe TRBD2 (7 bases). The CDR3 loop spans 16 amino acids. Germline V gene data show CDR1 as SGHNT and CDR2 as YYREEE (reference sequence). Between the trimmed V and J ends, which lost 4 bases and 6 bases, there was a span of 23 bases. The CDR3 DNA reads as TGTGCCAGCAGCCCGCCTGGCAGGGGAGGGGGTTCCGAGCAGTACTTC. Protein: CASSPPGRGGGSEQYF.

The rearrangement links TRBV28 to TRBJ2-1; D gene ambiguous. The germline CDR1 and CDR2 sequences are MDHEN and SYDVKM. The CDR3 runs to 11 residues. Trimming cost V 7 bases and J 8 bases, with 9 bases left between them. The CDR3 sequence: CASTLGDEQFF. The CDR3 coding sequence is TGTGCCAGCACTCTAGGAGATGAGCAGTTCTTC.

At least ten counts were recorded for this clonotype. This sequence joins TRBV2 and TRBJ2-5; 8 nucleotides match TRBD1. V lost 6 bases and J lost 1; bases outside the gene matches: 4. The CDR3 is made up of 14 amino acids. The V gene's germline CDR1 is SNHLY and CDR2 FYNNEI. CDR3 sequence reads: CASSAGQGQETQYF. Here the CDR3 DNA reads TGTGCCAGCAGCGCCGGACAGGGCCAAGAGACCCAGTACTTC.